This TCR beta chain is from a study of identical twins. Study-level results: Clonotypes of the beta chain that were abundant in cord blood carried fewer insertions (memory repertoires showed none).

The CDR3 loop spans 11 amino acids. Trimming cost V 8 bases and J 9 bases; bases outside gene matches: 3. This clonotype was detected ten times or more. Its matching antigen is unknown. Unique molecular identifiers were present on the cDNA, and a universal primer site came from template switching. TCRdb fed the 5' RACE reads into MiXCR, producing one record per CDR3 protein. The table records some 730,000 distinct CDR3 sequences, 15% to 20% of them present only once. These sequences were also reported in another study, on T cells expressing NK-cell markers.

Sequencing was carried out using PBMCs. The rearrangement uses TRBV12-3 or TRBV12-4 and TRBJ2-1, with 8 positions matching TRBD1. The sequence came from a woman in her late teens or twenties in good health. The CDR3 nucleotides are TGTGCCAGCGGTCAGGGGGCTGAGCAGTTCTTC. Residues: CASGQGAEQFF.